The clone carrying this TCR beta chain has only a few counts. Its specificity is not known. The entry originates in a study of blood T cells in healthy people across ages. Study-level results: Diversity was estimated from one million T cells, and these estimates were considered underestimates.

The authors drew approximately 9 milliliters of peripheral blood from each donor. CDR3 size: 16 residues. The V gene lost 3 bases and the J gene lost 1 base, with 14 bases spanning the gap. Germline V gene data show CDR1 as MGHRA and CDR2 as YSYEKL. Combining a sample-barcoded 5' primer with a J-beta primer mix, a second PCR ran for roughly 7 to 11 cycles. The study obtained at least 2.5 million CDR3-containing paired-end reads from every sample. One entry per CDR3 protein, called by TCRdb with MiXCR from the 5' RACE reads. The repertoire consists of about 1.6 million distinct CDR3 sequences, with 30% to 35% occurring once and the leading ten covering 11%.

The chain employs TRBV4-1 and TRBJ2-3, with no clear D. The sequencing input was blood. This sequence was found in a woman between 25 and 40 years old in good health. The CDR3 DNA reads TGCGCCAGCAGCCACGTCAAGTCCCGAGGCACAGATACGCAGTATTTT. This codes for CASSHVKSRGTDTQYF.